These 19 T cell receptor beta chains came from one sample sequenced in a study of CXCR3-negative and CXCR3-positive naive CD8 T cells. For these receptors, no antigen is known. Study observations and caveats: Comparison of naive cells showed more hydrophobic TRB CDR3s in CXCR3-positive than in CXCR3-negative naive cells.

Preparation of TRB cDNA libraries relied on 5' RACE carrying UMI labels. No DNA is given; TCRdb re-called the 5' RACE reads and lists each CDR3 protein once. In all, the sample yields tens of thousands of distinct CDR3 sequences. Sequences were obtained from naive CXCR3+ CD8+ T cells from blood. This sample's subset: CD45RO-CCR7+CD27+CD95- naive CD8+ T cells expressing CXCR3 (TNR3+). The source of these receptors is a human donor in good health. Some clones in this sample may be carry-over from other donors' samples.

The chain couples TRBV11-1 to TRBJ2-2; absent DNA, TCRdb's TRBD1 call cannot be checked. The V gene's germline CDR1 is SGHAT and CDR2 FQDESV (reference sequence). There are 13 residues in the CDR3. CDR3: CASSSGDPGELFF.

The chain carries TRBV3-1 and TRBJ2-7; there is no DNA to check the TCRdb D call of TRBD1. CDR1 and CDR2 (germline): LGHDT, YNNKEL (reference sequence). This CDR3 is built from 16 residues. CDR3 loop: CASSQVTRDRTYEQYF.

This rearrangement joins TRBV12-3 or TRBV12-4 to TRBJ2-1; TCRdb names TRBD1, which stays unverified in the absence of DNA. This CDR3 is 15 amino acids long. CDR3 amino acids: CASNPDGGAYNEQFF.

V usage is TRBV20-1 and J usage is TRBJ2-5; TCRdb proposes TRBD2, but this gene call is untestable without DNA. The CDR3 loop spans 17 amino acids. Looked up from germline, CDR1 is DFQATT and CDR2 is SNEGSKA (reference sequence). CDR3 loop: CSATGPSDYTSPGTQYF.

The CDR3 spells CSAKDDSGYGYTF. The chain joins TRBV29-1 to TRBJ1-2. The CDR3 is 13 amino acids. Germline loops: CDR1 SQVTM, CDR2 ANQGSEA.

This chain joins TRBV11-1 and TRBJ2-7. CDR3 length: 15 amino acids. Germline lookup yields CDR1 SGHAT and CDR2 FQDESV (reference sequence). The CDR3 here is CASSLRPGSTDEQYF.

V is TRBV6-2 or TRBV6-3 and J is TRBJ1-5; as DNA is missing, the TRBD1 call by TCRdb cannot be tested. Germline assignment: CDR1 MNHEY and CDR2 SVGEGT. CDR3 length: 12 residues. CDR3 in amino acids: CASSYGGGPQHF.

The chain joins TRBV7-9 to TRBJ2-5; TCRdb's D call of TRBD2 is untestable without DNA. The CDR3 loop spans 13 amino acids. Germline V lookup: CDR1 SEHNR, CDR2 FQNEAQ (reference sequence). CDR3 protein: CASSFEEEETQYF.

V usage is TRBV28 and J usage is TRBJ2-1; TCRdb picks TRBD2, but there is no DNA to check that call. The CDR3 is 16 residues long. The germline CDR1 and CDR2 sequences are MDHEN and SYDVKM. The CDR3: CASSLLASGRLNEQFF.

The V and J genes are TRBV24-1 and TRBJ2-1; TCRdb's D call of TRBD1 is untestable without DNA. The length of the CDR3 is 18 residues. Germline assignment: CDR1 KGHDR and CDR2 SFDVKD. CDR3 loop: CATSDSPSSGSSYNEQFF.

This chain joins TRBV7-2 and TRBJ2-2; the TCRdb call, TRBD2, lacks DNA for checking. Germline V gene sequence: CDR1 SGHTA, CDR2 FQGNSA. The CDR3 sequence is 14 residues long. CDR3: CASSPRGGTGELFF.

The CDR3 here is CASQRGGFGSSEQYF. The chain joins TRBV28 to TRBJ2-7; TCRdb gives TRBD2 as the D gene, but with no DNA this cannot be confirmed. This CDR3 has 15 residues. Looked up from germline, CDR1 is MDHEN and CDR2 is SYDVKM. The entire variable domain, with the rest obtained from reference TRBV28 and TRBJ2-7, is as follows: DVKVTQSSRYLVKRTGEKVFLECVQDMDHENMFWYRQDPGLGLRLIYFSYDVKMKEKGDIPEGYSVSREKKERFSLILESASTNQTSMYLCASQRGGFGSSEQYFGPGTRLTVT.

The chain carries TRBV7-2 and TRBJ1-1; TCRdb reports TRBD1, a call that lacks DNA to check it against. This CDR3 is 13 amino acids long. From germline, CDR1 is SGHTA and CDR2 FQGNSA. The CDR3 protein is CASSLAGQPEAFF.

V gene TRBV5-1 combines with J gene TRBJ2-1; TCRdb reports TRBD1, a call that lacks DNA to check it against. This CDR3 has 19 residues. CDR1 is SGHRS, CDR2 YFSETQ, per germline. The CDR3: CASTLTMGAPTGINNEQFF.

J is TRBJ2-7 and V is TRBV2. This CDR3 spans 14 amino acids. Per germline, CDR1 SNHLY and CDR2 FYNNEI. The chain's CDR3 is CASSEEGVTYEQYF.

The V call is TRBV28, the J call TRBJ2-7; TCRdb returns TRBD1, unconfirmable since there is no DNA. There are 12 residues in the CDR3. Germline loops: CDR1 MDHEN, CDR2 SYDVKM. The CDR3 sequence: CASTTRGYEQYF. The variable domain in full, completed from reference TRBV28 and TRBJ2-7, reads DVKVTQSSRYLVKRTGEKVFLECVQDMDHENMFWYRQDPGLGLRLIYFSYDVKMKEKGDIPEGYSVSREKKERFSLILESASTNQTSMYLCASTTRGYEQYFGPGTRLTVT.

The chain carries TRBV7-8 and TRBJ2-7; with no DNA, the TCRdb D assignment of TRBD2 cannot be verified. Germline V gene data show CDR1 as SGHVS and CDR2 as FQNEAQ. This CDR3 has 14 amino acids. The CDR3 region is CASSLEAGFDELYF.

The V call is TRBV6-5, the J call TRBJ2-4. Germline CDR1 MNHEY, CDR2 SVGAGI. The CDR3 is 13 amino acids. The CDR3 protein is CASSYSGAEIQYF.

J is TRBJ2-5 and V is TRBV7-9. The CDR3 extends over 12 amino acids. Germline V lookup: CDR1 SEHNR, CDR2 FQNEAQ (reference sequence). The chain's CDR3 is CATTELQETQYF.